The present T cell receptor beta chain was sequenced within a study of identical twins. Germline CDR1 is WSHSY and CDR2 is SAAADI. Trimming cost V 0 bases and J 6 bases, with 15 bases left between them. The CDR3 runs to 16 residues. Findings of the study overall: Within cord blood, abundant beta clonotypes carried fewer insertions, but memory repertoires showed no such trend.

Note on this clonotype: The antigen is undetermined.

TCRdb reanalysed the 5' RACE reads using MiXCR and keeps one entry per CDR3 protein. The sample lists about 470,000 distinct CDR3 sequences, roughly 26% seen once, with over 2.5% in the top ten. The same data also contributed to another study, on T cells expressing NK-cell markers. This second study says: In sorted CD3+CD56+NKG2C+, CD3+CD56+NKG2C- and CD3+CD56-NKG2C+ T cells, TCR beta repertoires were obtained. Among eight sequenced donors, seven carried HCMV seropositivity while one was seronegative. Each of roughly 6 donors carried dominant NKG2C+ clonotypes accounting for roughly 1.0-7.5% of CD8+ T cells.

The chain uses TRBV10-2 and TRBJ2-1; no definite D call. Source material: CD4+ T cells sorted from blood. This clonotype originated in a woman under 30 in good health. The CDR3 region is CASSESIWIPSNEQFF. CDR3 nucleotides: TGCGCCAGCAGTGAGTCGATATGGATCCCGAGCAATGAGCAGTTCTTC.